This T cell receptor (beta chain) was captured in a study of T cells expressing NK-cell markers (dated by TCRdb to 2019 to 2021). Regarding the research as a whole: In sorted CD3+CD56+NKG2C+, CD3+CD56+NKG2C- and CD3+CD56-NKG2C+ T-cell subsets from eight donors, TCR beta-chain repertoires were profiled. Among the eight sequenced donors, only one was HCMV-seronegative, while the other seven were HCMV-seropositive. The study sequenced eight donors, all healthy volunteers chosen at random: three men and five women. Illumina HiSeq 2000/2500, MiSeq or NextSeq was used to sequence libraries as 2 x 150 bp reads. Study-wide findings and limitations: In six donors, the dominant CD3+CD56+NKG2C+ clonotypes were among the top 10 CD8+ clonotypes and accounted for roughly 1.0-7.5% of CD8+ T cells. Whether the expanded NKG2C-expressing T cell clones were specific for HCMV antigens was left unclear. Those dominant clonotypes were again the most abundant among CD3+CD56-NKG2C+ cells in a handful of donors, at roughly 25-65%.

From its cysteine to its phenylalanine, the CDR3 spans 17 amino acids. Only the protein sequence is given. According to the germline V gene, CDR1 reads SGHTA and CDR2 reads FQGTGA. Sequencing instrument: Illumina HiSeq 2000. 5'RACE template switching, by which a universal primer site and unique molecular identifiers were added, was used to make TCR beta cDNA libraries. Synthesis of cDNA was primed from the TCR beta constant segment and was followed by two consecutive PCR amplification steps. In the paper's pipeline: Reads were demultiplexed and grouped by UMI with MIGEC, and clonotypes were assembled and quantified with MiTCR. To remove erroneous sequences, TCR cDNA sequences were retained only when supported by two or more reads. The tcR package was used for downstream repertoire analysis, and clonotypes were matched between fractions using CDR3 nucleotide sequence together with V segment. VDJmatch was used to annotate antigen specificity against VDJdb, with one amino acid substitution in CDR3 allowed. After TCRdb reprocessed the reads, each CDR3 protein sequence was kept as one row, without DNA. TCRdb's processing, not the authors' own work, is the source of the V and J calls. This specimen's table enumerates fewer than 550,000 distinct CDR3 sequences. Of the sample, over 1.3% is held by the ten largest clones.

As for this clonotype: What this receptor recognizes is not known.

To determine HCMV serostatus, a commercial ELISA kit was used to detect HCMV-specific IgG in serum. Peripheral blood mononuclear cells were isolated from blood by Ficoll density gradient centrifugation. This clonotype originated in a woman aged 50 to 65 in good health. Donor details come from another sample of the same person, matched by shared clones. Sequences were obtained from blood T cells: a sorted CD56 or NKG2C T cell subset, CD4+ or CD8+ T cells, or bulk PBMC T cells (not recorded which). The chain employs TRBV7-3 and TRBJ1-3. The CDR3 here reads CASSLKGHGISGNTIYF.